The 2 T cell receptor beta chains below all came from one sample that was sequenced in a study of blood T cell repertoires in COVID-19 (dated by TCRdb to the early 2020s). The library was generated by the immunoSEQ multiplex PCR assay. Not all clones reach the TCRdb copy of this immuneACCESS table, which keeps in-frame sequences only. Checked studies attribute under half of the gap to unresolved V genes and leave the rest unexplained. This sample lists tens of thousands of clones; about 87% were detected once. The top ten hold around 6.7% of the sample. The material sequenced was peripheral blood. Source of these receptors: a woman aged 50 to 60 with acute or convalescent COVID-19.

In its sample, this clone was seen once. This chain joins TRBV7-2 and TRBJ2-5; no clear D. V lost 8 bases to trimming and J lost 4 bases, with 14 bases between them. The length of the CDR3 is 13 residues. The V gene's germline CDR1 is SGHTA and CDR2 FQGNSA. The chain's CDR3 is CASARSSAETQYF. The DNA of the CDR3 is TGTGCCAGCGCTCGGTCAAGCGCAGAGACCCAGTACTTC.

The chain is built from TRBV18 and TRBJ1-3; D not certain. Per germline, CDR1 KGHSH and CDR2 LQKENI. V was cut by 3 bases and J by 0 bases, with 9 bases left in between. This CDR3 has 15 amino acids. This chain's CDR3 is CASSPPPGSGNTIYF. CDR3 bases: TGTGCCAGCTCACCCCCTCCGGGCTCTGGAAACACCATATATTTT.